Below, 32 T cell receptor beta chains from the same sample are listed, as sequenced in a study of CD8 T cells in ankylosing spondylitis. Study-wide results and limits: Seemingly characteristic of ankylosing spondylitis blood was a TCR beta motif consisting of eight highly homologous variants.

These receptors lack a known antigen. One entry per CDR3 protein, called by TCRdb with MiXCR from the 5' RACE reads. The sample includes about 220,000 distinct CDR3 sequences, around 18% seen only once; the top ten take approximately 46%. Input material: blood, either unsorted or a sorted T cell fraction (not recorded which). The receptors derive from a male donor with ankylosing spondylitis.

The chain has TRBV30 and TRBJ2-7; D is perhaps TRBD1 (5 bases). The CDR3 runs 11 residues. Germline V gene data show CDR1 as GTSNPN and CDR2 as SVGIG (reference sequence). The ends were cut back, 1 base at V and 7 bases at J, with 8 bases in the middle. For the CDR3, the DNA is TGTGCCTGGAGTGGGGGCCGAGAGCAGTACTTC. Encoded protein: CAWSGGREQYF.

The genes are TRBV27 and TRBJ2-7; D may be TRBD1 or TRBD2 (7 bases each). V lost 3 bases, J lost 7 bases, and 22 bases lay in between. Germline assignment: CDR1 MNHEY and CDR2 SMNVEV (reference sequence). The CDR3 has 16 residues. The CDR3 bases are TGTGCCAGCAGTTTCTCGACAGGGAGGGTAGCGGGTGAGCAGTACTTC. It specifies CASSFSTGRVAGEQYF.

This rearrangement joins TRBV27 to TRBJ2-3; D remains ambiguous. From germline, CDR1 is MNHEY and CDR2 SMNVEV (reference sequence). The CDR3 is 14 amino acids. The V gene lost 2 bases and the J gene lost 2 bases, with 8 bases spanning the gap. CDR3 in DNA: TGTGCCAGCAGTTTAAGAGAGAACACAGATACGCAGTATTTT. Translated, it gives CASSLRENTDTQYF.

J is TRBJ2-1 and V is TRBV11-2, with 8 bases fitting TRBD2. Germline values: CDR1 SGHAT, CDR2 FQNNGV. After removal of 1 base from V and 4 bases from J, the junction contained 18 bases not matched to a gene. CDR3 size: 20 residues. CDR3: CASSLGGSGETPSLYNEQFF. CDR3 DNA: TGTGCCAGCAGCTTAGGGGGTAGCGGGGAAACCCCCTCCCTTTACAATGAGCAGTTCTTC. The complete variable domain, with remaining parts taken from reference TRBV11-2 and TRBJ2-1, reads EAGVAQSPRYKIIEKRQSVAFWCNPISGHATLYWYQQILGQGPKLLIQFQNNGVVDDSQLPKDRFSAERLKGVDSTLKIQPAKLEDSAVYLCASSLGGSGETPSLYNEQFFGPGTRLTVL.

The gene calls are TRBV7-9 and TRBJ2-1; 7 nucleotides match TRBD2. CDR3 length equals 15 residues. CDR1 is SEHNR, CDR2 FQNEAQ, per germline (reference sequence). V lost 5 bases to trimming and J lost 6 bases; unmatched junction nucleotides: 10. CDR3 region: CASSEQLASVNEQFF. The DNA of the CDR3 is TGTGCCAGCAGCGAGCAACTAGCGAGTGTCAATGAGCAGTTCTTC.

The V gene is TRBV29-1, the J gene TRBJ2-4; 8 bases fit TRBD2. The CDR3 length is 13 residues. Germline CDR1 and CDR2: SQVTM and ANQGSEA. The ends lost 3 bases at V and 8 bases at J; junction bases unmatched: 6. The CDR3 here is CSVESGSADIQYF. The DNA for the CDR3 is TGCAGCGTTGAGAGCGGGAGCGCTGACATTCAGTACTTC.

This clonotype was observed a few times. The chain combines TRBV20-1 with TRBJ2-5, with TRBD2 identical over 10 bases. CDR3 length: 16 amino acids. Germline values: CDR1 DFQATT, CDR2 SNEGSKA (reference sequence). The V segment lost 2 bases and the J segment 4 bases; nucleotides outside the gene matches: 10. The DNA for the CDR3 is TGCAGTGCTAGACTTGGACTAGCGGCGCCCAGAGAGACCCAGTACTTC. Residues: CSARLGLAAPRETQYF.

This clonotype was counted a few times. The rearrangement links TRBV27 to TRBJ2-7; 7 nucleotides line up with TRBD1. The V gene end was trimmed by 6 bases and the J gene end by 4 bases; junction bases not matched to a gene: 9. The CDR3 has 14 amino acids. Germline assignment: CDR1 MNHEY and CDR2 SMNVEV (reference sequence). The chain's CDR3 is CASRPGQPFYEQYF. The CDR3 nucleotides read TGTGCCAGCAGACCGGGACAGCCTTTTTACGAGCAGTACTTC.

The chain is built from TRBV24-1 and TRBJ2-3; a possible D gene is TRBD2 (6 bases). This CDR3 region has 13 residues. The V end lost 7 bases, the J end lost 1 base, and 8 bases lay between the germline ends. CDR1 is KGHDR and CDR2 is SFDVKD in the germline V gene. Here the CDR3 reads CATRGTGTDTQYF. CDR3 DNA: TGTGCCACCAGGGGGACTGGCACAGATACGCAGTATTTT.

This clonotype was picked up many times. The chain uses TRBV2 and TRBJ1-5; the D gene is possibly TRBD1 (5 bases). V lost 3 bases, J lost 8 bases, and 17 bases lay in between. This CDR3 comprises 15 residues. Germline CDR1 is SNHLY and CDR2 is FYNNEI. CDR3 sequence: CASSDWDGQTEPQHF. The CDR3 DNA follows: TGTGCCAGCAGTGATTGGGATGGGCAGACAGAGCCCCAGCATTTT.

This clonotype was recorded many times. The V gene is TRBV12-3 or TRBV12-4, the J gene TRBJ2-3; D is perhaps TRBD1 (6 bases). This CDR3 is built from 16 residues. V was trimmed by 4 bases and J by 0 bases, leaving 14 bases between them. For the CDR3, the DNA is TGTGCCAGCAGTTCCTCCGGGACACCTAGCACAGATACGCAGTATTTT. This gives the protein CASSSSGTPSTDTQYF.

A few counts support this clonotype. This chain connects TRBV27 to TRBJ2-3; 14 bases line up with TRBD2. CDR1 and CDR2 from the germline V gene are MNHEY and SMNVEV (reference sequence). The length of the CDR3 is 16 residues. V shed 6 bases and J 5 bases; nucleotides not matched to a gene: 7. The CDR3 DNA is TGTGCCAGCAGCCCCGGGACTAGCGGGGGTATAGATACGCAGTATTTT. Protein product: CASSPGTSGGIDTQYF.

This clonotype was seen a few times. The rearrangement links TRBV20-1 to TRBJ2-2; 11 bases align to TRBD2. Germline V lookup: CDR1 DFQATT, CDR2 SNEGSKA (reference sequence). The CDR3 runs 17 residues. Unmatched junction bases numbered 10, after V lost 3 bases and J lost 4 bases. The CDR3 sequence: CSARDLLAGAITGELFF. The CDR3 DNA is TGCAGTGCTAGGGATTTACTAGCGGGAGCGATCACCGGGGAGCTGTTTTTT.

The rearrangement joins TRBV29-1 to TRBJ2-1, with D unclear. The CDR3 totals 13 residues. Per germline, CDR1 SQVTM and CDR2 ANQGSEA. V was cut by 6 bases and J by 2 bases, with 11 bases left in between. The CDR3 sequence is CSVPRTTYNEQFF. Here the CDR3 DNA reads TGCAGCGTCCCCCGTACCACCTACAATGAGCAGTTCTTC.

This clonotype was counted a few times. The genes are TRBV7-8 and TRBJ2-5; weak D call: TRBD2 (6 bases). CDR3 size: 17 residues. The germline V gene has CDR1 SGHVS and CDR2 FQNEAQ. Trimming cost V 3 bases and J 5 bases, with 22 bases left between them. The CDR3 spells CASSFWASAPVRETQYF. CDR3 sequence (DNA): TGTGCCAGCAGCTTTTGGGCTAGCGCCCCGGTAAGGGAGACCCAGTACTTC.

This clonotype has only a few counts. J is TRBJ2-5 and V is TRBV29-1; D unresolved. This CDR3 comprises 11 residues. With 0 bases removed from V and 8 bases from J, the gap between germline ends came to 7 bases. The germline V gene has CDR1 SQVTM and CDR2 ANQGSEA. The CDR3 DNA reads as TGCAGCGTTGAAGAGGACGCAACCCAGTACTTC. Encoded protein: CSVEEDATQYF.

This clonotype was found a few times. This chain uses TRBV12-3 or TRBV12-4 with TRBJ1-1; no clear D gene. The CDR3 length is 14 residues. V was clipped by 3 bases and J by 5 bases, with 13 bases between them. The CDR3 loop is CASSFVRVGTEAFF. In DNA form, the CDR3 reads TGTGCCAGCAGTTTTGTGAGGGTCGGGACTGAAGCTTTCTTT.

The chain joins TRBV5-6 to TRBJ2-7; D unresolved. The CDR3 has 14 amino acids. Germline-derived CDR1 and CDR2 are SGHDT and YYEEEE. Trimming cost V 4 bases and J 3 bases, with 14 bases left between them. The CDR3 nucleotides read TGTGCCAGCAGCCCCGGGCTCCGCGGCTACGAGCAGTACTTC. It is translated as CASSPGLRGYEQYF.

V usage is TRBV19 and J usage is TRBJ2-3; no firm D call. Germline V lookup: CDR1 LNHDA, CDR2 SQIVND (reference sequence). The ends were cut back, 10 bases at V and 0 bases at J, with 11 bases in the middle. This CDR3 is built from 13 residues. The DNA of the CDR3 is TGTGCCACCGGATACAAGAGCACAGATACGCAGTATTTT. Translated, it gives CATGYKSTDTQYF.

This clonotype has more than one count but fewer than ten. CDR3 DNA: TGCGCCAGCAGCCCCGCGGGGGGTACCGAGCAGTACTTC. This gives the protein CASSPAGGTEQYF. This chain links TRBV4-1 with TRBJ2-7, with TRBD2 matching over 8 bases. Germline lookup yields CDR1 MGHRA and CDR2 YSYEKL. Trimming at V came to 4 bases and at J to 6 bases, leaving 5 bases not matched to a gene. The CDR3 extends over 13 amino acids.

V is TRBV20-1 and J is TRBJ2-7; 10 nucleotides match TRBD1. The germline gives CDR1 DFQATT, CDR2 SNEGSKA (reference sequence). With V trimmed by 0 bases and J by 3 bases, 2 bases remained unmatched. The CDR3 runs to 14 residues. The CDR3 reads CSAREDRGDYEQYF. As DNA, the CDR3 is TGCAGTGCTAGAGAGGACAGGGGGGACTACGAGCAGTACTTC.

This clonotype was seen once. This chain uses TRBV4-3 with TRBJ2-7; tentative D call: TRBD1 (6 bases). The germline V and J ends were trimmed by 0 bases and 3 bases, with 12 bases remaining between them. The germline V gene encodes CDR1 LGHNA and CDR2 YSLEER. There are 15 residues in the CDR3. CDR3 protein: CASSQDSQGYYEQYF. CDR3 nucleotides: TGCGCCAGCAGCCAAGATTCGCAGGGGTACTACGAGCAGTACTTC.

This clonotype has only a few counts. The chain links TRBV7-9 to TRBJ2-3, with D possibly TRBD2 on 5 matching bases. Germline values: CDR1 SEHNR, CDR2 FQNEAQ (reference sequence). The CDR3 length is 15 residues. Trimming removed 2 bases from V and 1 base from J, with 10 bases in between. The chain's CDR3 is CASSLSRTGTDTQYF. CDR3 nucleotide sequence: TGTGCCAGCAGCTTATCCAGGACTGGCACAGATACGCAGTATTTT.

This clonotype was observed a few times. The chain recombines TRBV11-2 with TRBJ2-3, with 8 nucleotides matching TRBD2. This CDR3 has 14 amino acids. CDR1 SGHAT and CDR2 FQNNGV come from the germline V gene. V dropped 1 base and J dropped 9; count of bases not matched to a gene: 6. CDR3 sequence: CASSLAGGPATQYF. CDR3 DNA: TGTGCCAGCAGCTTAGCGGGAGGGCCGGCGACGCAGTATTTT.

The chain employs TRBV29-1 and TRBJ1-2; D is unresolved. The V end lost 1 base, the J end lost 8 bases, and 11 bases lay between the germline ends. CDR3 length: 12 residues. Germline V CDR1 and CDR2: SQVTM, ANQGSEA. The CDR3 loop is CSVEALREGYTF. CDR3 nucleotide sequence: TGCAGCGTTGAAGCCCTACGAGAGGGCTACACCTTC.

Details on this clonotype: A much larger clone differs from this one at a single base, so this may be a read error. This chain joins TRBV12-3 or TRBV12-4 and TRBJ1-2, with 7 bases lining up with TRBD1. This CDR3 region has 18 residues. CDR3 in DNA: TGTGCCAGCAGTTCGATCGATATTACAGGGGAGGGGTACTATTGCTACACCTTC. Translation gives CASSSIDITGEGYYCYTF.

The genes are TRBV2 and TRBJ2-7; D gene ambiguous. The germline V gene encodes CDR1 SNHLY and CDR2 FYNNEI. The CDR3 contains 12 residues. V was pared by 8 bases and J by 5 bases, with 13 bases between. The CDR3 DNA reads as TGTGCCAGCCTCGGGCAGGACCACGAGCAGTACTTC. Its protein product is CASLGQDHEQYF.

The V gene is TRBV14, the J gene TRBJ2-3, with D uncertain. Trimming stripped 3 bases from V and 4 bases from J, with 11 bases between. Germline loops: CDR1 SGHDN, CDR2 FVKESK. The CDR3 runs 14 residues. The CDR3 DNA is TGTGCCAGCAGCCATTCATCTATATCAGATACGCAGTATTTT. This sequence encodes CASSHSSISDTQYF.

This clonotype was picked up many times. This rearrangement joins TRBV4-1 to TRBJ2-5, with TRBD2 as a possible D gene (6 bases). Germline values: CDR1 MGHRA, CDR2 YSYEKL. Trimming took off 1 base at V and 3 bases at J, with 12 bases between the two ends. This CDR3 comprises 15 residues. DNA for the CDR3: TGCGCCAGCAGCCAAGTAGGAGGGGCCGAAGAGACCCAGTACTTC. Translation gives CASSQVGGAEETQYF.

This clonotype has more than one count but fewer than ten. The chain has TRBV11-2 and TRBJ1-5, with D unclear. The germline V and J ends were trimmed by 4 bases and 3 bases, with 13 bases remaining between them. Germline CDR1 is SGHAT and CDR2 is FQNNGV. The CDR3 has 15 residues. Here the CDR3 DNA reads TGTGCCAGCAGCTCCGAAGCGGATTTCAATCAGCCCCAGCATTTT. Translated: CASSSEADFNQPQHF.

Only a few counts were recorded for this clonotype. V gene TRBV3-1 combines with J gene TRBJ1-3; a possible D gene is TRBD1 (5 bases). Germline values: CDR1 LGHDT, CDR2 YNNKEL (reference sequence). V lost 4 bases and J 2 bases, leaving 12 bases between the germline ends. CDR3 length equals 15 residues. In DNA form, the CDR3 reads TGTGCCAGCAGCCCAAGAGCAGGGACTGGAAACACCATATATTTT. Protein product: CASSPRAGTGNTIYF.

As regards this clonotype: Relative to the germline gene, one junction end is altered; a read error may explain this. The chain joins TRBV4-1 to TRBJ2-7, with 7 bases lining up with TRBD1. The length of the CDR3 is 16 residues. CDR1 is MGHRA, CDR2 YSYEKL, per germline. CDR3 DNA sequence: TGCACCAGCAGCCGCCACCGACAGGGATCAGACTACGAGCAGTACTTC. It codes for CTSSRHRQGSDYEQYF.